This T cell receptor (beta chain) was sequenced during a study of shared clonotypes between healthy human individuals. Study details: CD4 naive and memory got three plates each, CD8 naive two, CD8 memory one.

CDR3 size: 15 residues. With V trimmed by 5 bases and J by 0 bases, 5 bases remained unmatched. Germline CDR1 reads PRHDT; CDR2 reads FYEKMQ (reference sequence). Libraries were prepared by immunoSEQ multiplex PCR; TCRdb keeps only in-frame clonotypes and omits some of them. The sample lists about 2.1 million clones, roughly 91% occurring once. Naive CD8 cells comprised CD45RO-negative, CCR7-positively selected cells, excluding terminally differentiated effector memory CD45RA+ cells. V is TRBV13 and J is TRBJ1-2; TRBD1 aligns across 8 bases. Sequences were obtained from naive CD8+ T cells from PBMCs. This receptor was obtained from a man aged 18 to 30 in good health. Some clones in this sample may be carry-over from other donors' samples. The CDR3 loop is CASSPGQGTNYGYTF. The CDR3 region has the DNA TGTGCCAGCAGCCCCGGACAGGGAACTAACTATGGCTACACCTTC.